Reported below is one T cell receptor beta chain. These data come from a study of OX40 agonist ivuxolimab in advanced cancers. Study-level background: Intravenous ivuxolimab at 0.01 to 10 mg/kg was given to patients every 2 weeks. The dose-escalation cohort had hepatocellular carcinoma, melanoma, renal cell or head and neck cancer.

Profiled with immunoSEQ multiplex PCR; TCRdb holds only in-frame clones, not every one. The sample includes some 86,000 clones, about 94% of them seen just once. Sequenced material: CD4+ or CD8+ T cells sorted from blood, taken in a trial of the OX40 agonist ivuxolimab. This TCR was sampled from an adult with an advanced solid tumor such as melanoma, head and neck, liver or kidney cancer.

CDR3: CASSFSYSYEQYF. CDR3 coding DNA: TGTGCCAGCTCATTCAGCTACTCCTACGAGCAGTACTTC. The V call is TRBV27, the J call TRBJ2-7; D gene uncertain. Trimming took off 8 bases at V and 0 bases at J, with 11 bases between the two ends. The CDR3 contains 13 residues. Per germline, CDR1 MNHEY and CDR2 SMNVEV (reference sequence).